Reported below is one T cell receptor (beta chain). The antigen is unknown. The entry originates in a study of PD-L1 blockade in urothelial cancer. Study at large: Twenty-five of 29 patients were men who had bladder-origin urothelial cancer. At 3 weeks after treatment start (second dose) and again at 6 weeks, blood was analyzed. There were a median of about 140,000 T cells in blood samples. Study-level results: Durable-benefit cases showed more tumor-associated blood clone expansion at 3 weeks.

The sample's time point: pretreatment peripheral blood. The germline V gene encodes CDR1 MNHEY and CDR2 SMNVEV (reference sequence). The CDR3 sequence is 14 residues long. V lost 5 bases to trimming and J lost 2 bases; unmatched junction nucleotides: 6. Clones were read by immunoSEQ multiplex PCR, and TCRdb kept only the in-frame ones, dropping some. The sample contains tens of thousands of clones, 75% to 90% of which appear only once. The sequence was obtained from a man between 65 and 85 years old with urothelial cancer. V is TRBV27 and J is TRBJ2-7; 7 bases map to TRBD2. The sequencing here drew on PBMCs, taken around atezolizumab (anti-PD-L1) treatment. The CDR3 sequence is CASSALAQAYEQYF. CDR3 nucleotide sequence: TGTGCCAGCAGTGCACTAGCGCAAGCCTACGAGCAGTACTTC.